Detailed here is one T cell receptor (beta chain). The data originate from a study of shared clonotypes between healthy human individuals. Germline CDR1 LNHDA, CDR2 SQIVND (reference sequence). The V end was cut by 9 bases, the J end by 2 bases, with 13 bases between. CDR3 length: 14 residues. The method was immunoSEQ multiplex PCR; TCRdb's version includes in-frame clones alone and lacks a portion of them. The table includes about 990,000 clones, 75% to 85% detected once. The clonotype was recovered from a man between 18 and 35 years old in good health. Some clones in this sample may be carry-over from other donors' samples. The gene calls are TRBV19 and TRBJ1-4; no definite D call. The sequenced sample was memory CD4+ T cells from PBMCs. Documented subset: CD45RA-negative fraction. CDR3 region: CASRKLSTNEKLFF. The CDR3 region has the DNA TGTGCCAGCCGAAAGCTCTCCACTAATGAAAAACTGTTTTTT. The full variable domain, rest sourced from reference TRBV19 and TRBJ1-4, is DGGITQSPKYLFRKEGQNVTLSCEQNLNHDAMYWYRQDPGQGLRLIYYSQIVNDFQKGDIAEGYSVSREKKESFPLTVTSAQKNPTAFYLCASRKLSTNEKLFFGSGTQLSVL.